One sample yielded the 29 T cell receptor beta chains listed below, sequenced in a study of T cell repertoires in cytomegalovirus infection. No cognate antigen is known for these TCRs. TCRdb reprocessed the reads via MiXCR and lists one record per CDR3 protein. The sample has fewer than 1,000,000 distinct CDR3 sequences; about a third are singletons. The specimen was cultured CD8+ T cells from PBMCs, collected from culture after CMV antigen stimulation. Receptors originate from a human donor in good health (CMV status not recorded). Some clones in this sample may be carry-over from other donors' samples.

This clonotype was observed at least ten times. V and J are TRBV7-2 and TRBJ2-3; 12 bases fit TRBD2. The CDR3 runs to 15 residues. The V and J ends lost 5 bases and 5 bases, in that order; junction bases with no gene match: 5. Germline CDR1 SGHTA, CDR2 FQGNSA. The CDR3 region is CASSILAGGVDTQYF. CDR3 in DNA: TGTGCCAGCAGCATACTAGCGGGGGGTGTAGATACGCAGTATTTT.

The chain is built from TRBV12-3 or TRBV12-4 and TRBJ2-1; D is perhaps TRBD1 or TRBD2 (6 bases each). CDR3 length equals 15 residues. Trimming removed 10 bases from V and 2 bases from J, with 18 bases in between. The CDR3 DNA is TGTGCCATCGTGAGGGGGGCGATTCCCTACAATGAGCAGTTCTTC. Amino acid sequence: CAIVRGAIPYNEQFF.

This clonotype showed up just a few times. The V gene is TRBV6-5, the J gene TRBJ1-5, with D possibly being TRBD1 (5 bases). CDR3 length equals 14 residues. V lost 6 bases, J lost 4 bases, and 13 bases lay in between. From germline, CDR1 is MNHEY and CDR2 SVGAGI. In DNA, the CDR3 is TGTGCCAGCAGGGTGTCGGGGCCGAATCAGCCCCAGCATTTT. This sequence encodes CASRVSGPNQPQHF.

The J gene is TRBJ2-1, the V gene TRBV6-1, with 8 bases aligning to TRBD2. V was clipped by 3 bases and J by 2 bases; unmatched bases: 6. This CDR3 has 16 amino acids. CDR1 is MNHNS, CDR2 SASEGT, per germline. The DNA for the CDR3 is TGTGCCAGCAGTGACTATACGGGGGGGCCCTACAATGAGCAGTTCTTC. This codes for CASSDYTGGPYNEQFF.

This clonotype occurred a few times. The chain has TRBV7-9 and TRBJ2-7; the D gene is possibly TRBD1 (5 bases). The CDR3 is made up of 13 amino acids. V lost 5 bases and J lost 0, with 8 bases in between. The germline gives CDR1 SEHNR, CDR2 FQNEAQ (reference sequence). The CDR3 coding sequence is TGTGCCAGCAGCCGCGGACACTCCTACGAGCAGTACTTC. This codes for CASSRGHSYEQYF.

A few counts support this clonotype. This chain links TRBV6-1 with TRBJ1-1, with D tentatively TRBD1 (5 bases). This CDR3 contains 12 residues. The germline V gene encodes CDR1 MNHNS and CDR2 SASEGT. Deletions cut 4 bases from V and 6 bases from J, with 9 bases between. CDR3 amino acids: CASSVTGPEAFF. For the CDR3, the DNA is TGTGCCAGCAGTGTCACAGGACCTGAAGCTTTCTTT.

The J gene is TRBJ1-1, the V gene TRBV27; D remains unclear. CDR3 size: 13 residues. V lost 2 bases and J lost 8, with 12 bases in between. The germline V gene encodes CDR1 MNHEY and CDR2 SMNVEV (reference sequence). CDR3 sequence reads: CASSLGRSREAFF. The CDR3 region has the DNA TGTGCCAGCAGTTTAGGGAGGTCGAGGGAAGCTTTCTTT.

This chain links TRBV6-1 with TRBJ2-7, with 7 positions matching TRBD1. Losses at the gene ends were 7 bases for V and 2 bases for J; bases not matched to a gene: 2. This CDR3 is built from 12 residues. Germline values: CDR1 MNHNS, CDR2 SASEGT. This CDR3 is CASKGQPYEQYF. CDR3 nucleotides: TGTGCCAGCAAGGGACAGCCCTACGAGCAGTACTTC.

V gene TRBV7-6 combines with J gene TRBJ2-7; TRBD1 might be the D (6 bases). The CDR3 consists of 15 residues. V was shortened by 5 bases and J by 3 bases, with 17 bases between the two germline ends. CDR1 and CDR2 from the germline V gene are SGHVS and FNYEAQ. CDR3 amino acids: CASSPIGQSFYEQYF. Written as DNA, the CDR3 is TGTGCCAGCAGCCCAATTGGACAGTCCTTCTACGAGCAGTACTTC.

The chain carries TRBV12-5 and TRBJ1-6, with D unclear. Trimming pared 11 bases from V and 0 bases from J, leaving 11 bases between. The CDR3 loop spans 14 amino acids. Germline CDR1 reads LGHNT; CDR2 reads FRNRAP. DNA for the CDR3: TGTGCTTCCCTCGAGGGCTCCTATAATTCACCCCTCCACTTT. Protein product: CASLEGSYNSPLHF.

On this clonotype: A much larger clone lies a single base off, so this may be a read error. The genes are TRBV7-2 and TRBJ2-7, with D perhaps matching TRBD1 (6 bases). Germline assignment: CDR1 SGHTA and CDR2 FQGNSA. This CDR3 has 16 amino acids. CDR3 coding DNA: TGTGCCAACAGCTTCCAGACACAGGGTCTCAGGGACGAGCAGTACTTC. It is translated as CANSFQTQGLRDEQYF.

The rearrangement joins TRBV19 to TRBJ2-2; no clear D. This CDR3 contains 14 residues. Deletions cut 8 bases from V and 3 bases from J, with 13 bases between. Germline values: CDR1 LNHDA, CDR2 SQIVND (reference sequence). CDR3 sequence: CASRKAGYTGELFF. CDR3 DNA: TGTGCCAGTCGCAAGGCTGGATACACCGGGGAGCTGTTTTTT.

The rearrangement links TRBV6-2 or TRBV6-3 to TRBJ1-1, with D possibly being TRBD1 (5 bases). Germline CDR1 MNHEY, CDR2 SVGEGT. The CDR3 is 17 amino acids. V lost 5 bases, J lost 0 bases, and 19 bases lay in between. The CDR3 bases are TGTGCCAGCAGTCCGGGGCCGCCTATTATCATGAACACTGAAGCTTTCTTT. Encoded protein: CASSPGPPIIMNTEAFF.

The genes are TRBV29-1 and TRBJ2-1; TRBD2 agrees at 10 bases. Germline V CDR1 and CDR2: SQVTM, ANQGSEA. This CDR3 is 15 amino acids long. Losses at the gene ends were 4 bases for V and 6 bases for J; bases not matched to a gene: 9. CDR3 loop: CSVATKSGGANEQFF. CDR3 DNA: TGCAGCGTTGCCACAAAGAGCGGGGGGGCCAATGAGCAGTTCTTC.

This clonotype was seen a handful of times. The CDR3 sequence is CASSQDGTVSNQPQHF. The DNA of the CDR3 is TGCGCCAGCAGCCAAGATGGGACAGTCAGCAATCAGCCCCAGCATTTT. This rearrangement joins TRBV4-1 to TRBJ1-5; 7 bases map to TRBD1. Trimming took 0 bases from V and 1 from J; bases not matched to a gene: 3. Germline CDR1 and CDR2: MGHRA and YSYEKL. The CDR3 is 16 amino acids.

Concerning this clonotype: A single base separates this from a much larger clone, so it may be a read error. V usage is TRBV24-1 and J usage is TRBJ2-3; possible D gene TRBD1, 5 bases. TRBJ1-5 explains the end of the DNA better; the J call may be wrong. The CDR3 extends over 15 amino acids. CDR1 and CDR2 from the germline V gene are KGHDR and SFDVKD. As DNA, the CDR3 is TGTGCCACCAGTCGGGTGCAGCAGGGAACAGATACGCAGCATTTT. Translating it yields CATSRVQQGTDTQHF.

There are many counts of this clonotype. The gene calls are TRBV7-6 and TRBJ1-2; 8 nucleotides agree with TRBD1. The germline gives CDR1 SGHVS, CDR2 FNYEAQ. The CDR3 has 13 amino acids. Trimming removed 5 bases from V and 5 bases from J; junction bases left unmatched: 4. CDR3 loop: CASSPGQVYGYTF. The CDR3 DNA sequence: TGTGCCAGCAGCCCGGGACAGGTTTATGGCTACACCTTC.

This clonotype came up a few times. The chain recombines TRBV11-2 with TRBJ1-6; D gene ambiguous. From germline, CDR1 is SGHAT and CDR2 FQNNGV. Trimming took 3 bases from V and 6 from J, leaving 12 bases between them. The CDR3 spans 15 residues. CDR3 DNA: TGTGCCAGCAGCTTCCGGATGAAAAGTAATTCACCCCTCCACTTT. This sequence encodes CASSFRMKSNSPLHF.

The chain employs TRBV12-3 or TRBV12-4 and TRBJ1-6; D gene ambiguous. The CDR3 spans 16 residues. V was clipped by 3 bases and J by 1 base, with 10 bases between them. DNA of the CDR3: TGTGCCAGCAGTTTTCAGGCTTGGTCCTATAATTCACCCCTCCACTTT. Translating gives CASSFQAWSYNSPLHF.

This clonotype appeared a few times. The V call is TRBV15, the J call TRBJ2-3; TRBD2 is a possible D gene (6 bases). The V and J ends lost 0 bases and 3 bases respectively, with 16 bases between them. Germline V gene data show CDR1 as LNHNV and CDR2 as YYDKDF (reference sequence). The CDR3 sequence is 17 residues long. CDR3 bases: TGTGCCACCAGCAGAGATCTAGGAGGGTGGGAGACAGATACGCAGTATTTT. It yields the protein CATSRDLGGWETDTQYF.

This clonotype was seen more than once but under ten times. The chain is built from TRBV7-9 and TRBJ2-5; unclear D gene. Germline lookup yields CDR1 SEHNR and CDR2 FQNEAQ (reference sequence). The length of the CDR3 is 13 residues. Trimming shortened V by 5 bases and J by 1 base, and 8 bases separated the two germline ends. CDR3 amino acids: CASSIVSQETQYF. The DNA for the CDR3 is TGTGCCAGCAGCATAGTGAGCCAAGAGACCCAGTACTTC.

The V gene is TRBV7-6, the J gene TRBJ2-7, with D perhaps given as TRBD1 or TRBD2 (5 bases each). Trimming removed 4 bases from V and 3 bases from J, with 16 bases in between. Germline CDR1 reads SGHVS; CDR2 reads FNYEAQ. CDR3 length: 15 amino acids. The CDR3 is CASSSSRGRGYEQYV. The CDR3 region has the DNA TGTGCCAGCAGCTCTAGCCGGGGAAGGGGCTACGAGCAGTACGTC.

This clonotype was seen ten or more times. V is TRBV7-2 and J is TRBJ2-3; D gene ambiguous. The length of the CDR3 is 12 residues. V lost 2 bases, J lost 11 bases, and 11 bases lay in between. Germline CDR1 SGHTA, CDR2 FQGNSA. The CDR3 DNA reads TGTGCCAGCAGCTTAACTTCCAGAGGGCAGTATTTT. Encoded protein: CASSLTSRGQYF.

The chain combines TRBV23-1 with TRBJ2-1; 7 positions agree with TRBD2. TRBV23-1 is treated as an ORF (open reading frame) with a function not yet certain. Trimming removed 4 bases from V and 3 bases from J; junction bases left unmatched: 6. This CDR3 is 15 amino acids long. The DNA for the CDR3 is TGCGCCAGCAGTCGACTAGCCCAACACTACAATGAGCAGTTCTTC. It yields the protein CASSRLAQHYNEQFF.

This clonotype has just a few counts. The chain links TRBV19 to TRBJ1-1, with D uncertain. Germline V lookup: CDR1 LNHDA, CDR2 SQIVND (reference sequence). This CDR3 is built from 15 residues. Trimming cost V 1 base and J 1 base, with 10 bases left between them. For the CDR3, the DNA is TGTGCCAGTAGTATAGTAGCGGAAGAGAACACTGAAGCTTTCTTT. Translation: CASSIVAEENTEAFF.

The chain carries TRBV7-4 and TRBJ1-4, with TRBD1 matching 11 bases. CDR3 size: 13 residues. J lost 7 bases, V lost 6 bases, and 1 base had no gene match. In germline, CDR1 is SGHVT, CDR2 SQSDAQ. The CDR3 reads CASRGTGGEKLFF. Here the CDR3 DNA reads TGTGCCAGCAGGGGGACAGGGGGTGAAAAACTGTTTTTT.

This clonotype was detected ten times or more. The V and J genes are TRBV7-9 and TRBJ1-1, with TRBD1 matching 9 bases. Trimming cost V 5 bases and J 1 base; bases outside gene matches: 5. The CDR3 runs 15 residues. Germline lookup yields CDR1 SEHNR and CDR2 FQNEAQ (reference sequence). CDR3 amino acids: CASSPRDRANTEAFF. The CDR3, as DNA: TGTGCCAGCAGCCCCCGGGACAGGGCGAACACTGAAGCTTTCTTT.

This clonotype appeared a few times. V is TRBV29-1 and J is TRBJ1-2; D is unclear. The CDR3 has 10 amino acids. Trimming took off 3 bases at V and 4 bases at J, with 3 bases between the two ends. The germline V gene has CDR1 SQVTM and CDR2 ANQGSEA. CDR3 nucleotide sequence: TGCAGCGTTGACAGCTATGGCTACACCTTC. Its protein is CSVDSYGYTF.

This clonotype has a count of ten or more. DNA of the CDR3: TGTGCCAGCAACACCGGGACACGCTATGGCTACACCTTC. Amino acid sequence: CASNTGTRYGYTF. The chain has TRBV12-3 or TRBV12-4 and TRBJ1-2; D is perhaps TRBD1 (6 bases). Trimming removed 7 bases at V and 4 bases at J, with 13 bases between. This CDR3 is 13 amino acids long.